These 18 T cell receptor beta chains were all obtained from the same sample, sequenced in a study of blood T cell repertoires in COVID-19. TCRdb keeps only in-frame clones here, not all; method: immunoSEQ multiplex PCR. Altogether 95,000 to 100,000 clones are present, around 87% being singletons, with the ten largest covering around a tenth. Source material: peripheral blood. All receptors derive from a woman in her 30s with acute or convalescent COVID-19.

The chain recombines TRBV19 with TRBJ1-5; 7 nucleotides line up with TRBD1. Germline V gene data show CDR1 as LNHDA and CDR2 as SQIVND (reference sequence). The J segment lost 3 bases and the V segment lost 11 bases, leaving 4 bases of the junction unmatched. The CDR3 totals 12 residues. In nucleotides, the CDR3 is TGTGCCGGCGACAGGGACAATCAGCCCCAGCATTTT. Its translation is CAGDRDNQPQHF.

The CDR3 sequence is CAWSVGEGHPGYTF. CDR3 sequence (DNA): TGTGCCTGGAGTGTTGGAGAGGGACACCCTGGCTACACCTTC. The V and J genes are TRBV30 and TRBJ1-2; D perhaps matches TRBD1 (6 bases). Trimming cost V 0 bases and J 7 bases, with 15 bases left between them. In germline, CDR1 is GTSNPN, CDR2 SVGIG (reference sequence). This CDR3 is built from 14 residues.

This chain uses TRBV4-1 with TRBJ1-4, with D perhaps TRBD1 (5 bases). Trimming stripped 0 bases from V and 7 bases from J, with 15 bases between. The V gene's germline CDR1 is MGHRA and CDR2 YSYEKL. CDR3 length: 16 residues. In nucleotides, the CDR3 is TGCGCCAGCAGCCAAGATATGGGCAGGGTTGGTGAAAAACTGTTTTTT. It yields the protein CASSQDMGRVGEKLFF.

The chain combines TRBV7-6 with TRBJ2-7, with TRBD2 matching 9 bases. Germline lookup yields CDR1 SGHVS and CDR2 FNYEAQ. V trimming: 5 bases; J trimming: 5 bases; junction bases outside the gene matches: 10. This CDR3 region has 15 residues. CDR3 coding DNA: TGTGCCAGCAGCCTCTCCCTTAGCGGGGGCGACGAGCAGTACTTC. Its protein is CASSLSLSGGDEQYF.

CDR3 amino acids: CASSVTDRAREQYF. CDR3 DNA: TGTGCCAGCAGTGTTACGGACAGGGCTCGGGAGCAGTACTTC. The chain links TRBV27 to TRBJ2-7; 8 bases line up with TRBD1. The germline gives CDR1 MNHEY, CDR2 SMNVEV (reference sequence). V lost 5 bases and J lost 7; bases outside the gene matches: 10. The CDR3 is made up of 14 amino acids.

The CDR3 protein is CASSFEGGGGTEAFF. For the CDR3, the DNA is TGTGCCAGCAGCTTTGAGGGTGGGGGAGGCACTGAAGCTTTCTTT. The chain is built from TRBV5-8 and TRBJ1-1; a possible D gene is TRBD1 (5 bases). Per germline, CDR1 SGHTS and CDR2 YDEGEE. CDR3 length: 15 amino acids. The germline V and J ends were trimmed by 2 bases and 4 bases, with 15 bases remaining between them.

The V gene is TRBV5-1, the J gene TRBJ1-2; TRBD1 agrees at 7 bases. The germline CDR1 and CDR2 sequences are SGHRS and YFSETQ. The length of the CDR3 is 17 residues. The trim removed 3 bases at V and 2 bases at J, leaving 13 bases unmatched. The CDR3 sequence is CASSSWTGPSINYGYTF. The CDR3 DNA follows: TGCGCCAGCAGCTCGTGGACAGGCCCGTCGATAAACTATGGCTACACCTTC.

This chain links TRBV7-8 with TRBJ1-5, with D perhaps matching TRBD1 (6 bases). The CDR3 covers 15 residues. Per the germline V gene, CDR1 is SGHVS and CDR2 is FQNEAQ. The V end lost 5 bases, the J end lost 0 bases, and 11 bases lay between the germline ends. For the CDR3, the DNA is TGTGCCAGCAGCGCCGGGACAATTAGCAATCAGCCCCAGCATTTT. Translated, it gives CASSAGTISNQPQHF.

The CDR3 sequence is CASSFTGREDEKLFF. CDR3 nucleotides: TGTGCCAGCAGCTTTACAGGGAGAGAAGATGAAAAACTGTTTTTT. The chain couples TRBV7-8 to TRBJ1-4, with D tentatively TRBD1 (6 bases). The germline gives CDR1 SGHVS, CDR2 FQNEAQ. CDR3 length: 15 residues. The V end was cut by 3 bases, the J end by 6 bases, with 14 bases between.

In DNA form, the CDR3 reads TGTGCTAGTGGTTATGACAGGCCTAACTATGGCTACACCTTC. Amino acid sequence: CASGYDRPNYGYTF. This chain joins TRBV12-5 and TRBJ1-2, with D tentatively TRBD1 (6 bases). The CDR3 totals 14 residues. Trimming cost V 4 bases and J 0 bases, with 9 bases left between them. Germline CDR1 is LGHNT and CDR2 is FRNRAP.

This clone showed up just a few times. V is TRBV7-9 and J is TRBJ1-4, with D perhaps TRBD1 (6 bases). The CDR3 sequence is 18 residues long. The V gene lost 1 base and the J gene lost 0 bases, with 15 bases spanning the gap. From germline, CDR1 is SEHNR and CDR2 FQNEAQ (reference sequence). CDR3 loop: CASSLGQGLIPTNEKLFF. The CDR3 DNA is TGTGCCAGCAGCTTAGGGCAGGGGCTAATCCCAACTAATGAAAAACTGTTTTTT.

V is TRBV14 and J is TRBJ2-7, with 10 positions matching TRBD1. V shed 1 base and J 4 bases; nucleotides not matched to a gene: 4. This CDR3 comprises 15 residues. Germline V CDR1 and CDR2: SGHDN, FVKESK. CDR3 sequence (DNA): TGTGCCAGCAGCCAAGGACGGACAGGGGGGTACGAGCAGTACTTC. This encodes CASSQGRTGGYEQYF.

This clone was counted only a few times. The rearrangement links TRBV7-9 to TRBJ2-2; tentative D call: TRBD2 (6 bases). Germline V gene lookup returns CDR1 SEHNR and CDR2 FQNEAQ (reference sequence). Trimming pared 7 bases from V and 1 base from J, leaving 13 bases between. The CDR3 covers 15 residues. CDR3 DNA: TGTGCCAGCACGTCCGGGACTCAGAACACCGGGGAGCTGTTTTTT. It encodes CASTSGTQNTGELFF.

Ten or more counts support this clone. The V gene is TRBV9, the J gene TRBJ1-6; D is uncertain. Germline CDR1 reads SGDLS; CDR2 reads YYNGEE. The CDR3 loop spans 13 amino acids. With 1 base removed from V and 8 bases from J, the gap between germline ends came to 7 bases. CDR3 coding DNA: TGTGCCAGCAGCGTAACAGTAGATTCACCCCTCCACTTT. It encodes CASSVTVDSPLHF.

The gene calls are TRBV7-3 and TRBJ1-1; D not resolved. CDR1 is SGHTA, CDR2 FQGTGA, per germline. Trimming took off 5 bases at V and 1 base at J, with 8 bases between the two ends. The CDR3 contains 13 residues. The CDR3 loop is CASSPNGNTEAFF. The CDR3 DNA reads TGTGCCAGCAGCCCTAATGGGAACACTGAAGCTTTCTTT.

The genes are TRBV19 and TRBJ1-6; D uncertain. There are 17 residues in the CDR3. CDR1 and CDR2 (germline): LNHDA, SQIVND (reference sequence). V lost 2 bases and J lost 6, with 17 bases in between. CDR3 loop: CASSILGGGNFNSPLHF. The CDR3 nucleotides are TGTGCCAGTAGTATACTCGGTGGCGGTAACTTTAATTCACCCCTCCACTTT.

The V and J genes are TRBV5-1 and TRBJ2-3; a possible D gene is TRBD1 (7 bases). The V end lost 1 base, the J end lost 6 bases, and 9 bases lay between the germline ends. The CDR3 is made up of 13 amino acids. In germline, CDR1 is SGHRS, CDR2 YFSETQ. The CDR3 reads CASSLSGGDTQYF. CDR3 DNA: TGCGCCAGCAGCTTGTCAGGGGGGGATACGCAGTATTTT.

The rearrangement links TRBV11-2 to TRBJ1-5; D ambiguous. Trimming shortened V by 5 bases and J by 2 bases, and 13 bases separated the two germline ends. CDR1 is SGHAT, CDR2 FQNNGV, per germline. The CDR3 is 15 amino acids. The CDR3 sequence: CASSLSGGGNQPQHF. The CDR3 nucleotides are TGTGCCAGCAGCCTCAGCGGTGGCGGCAATCAGCCCCAGCATTTT.